The 2 T cell receptor beta chains given below trace back to one sample, sequenced in a study of blood T cell repertoires in COVID-19. Only in-frame clones appear in the TCRdb table, and some are missing; sequencing was by immunoSEQ multiplex PCR. This sample has 150,000 to 200,000 clones; 88% occur once, and the top ten carry about 6.3%. Sequenced: peripheral blood. These receptors all come from a man aged 40-49 years with active or convalescent COVID-19.

This rearrangement joins TRBV27 to TRBJ2-5; TRBD1 matches 7 bases. Trimming took 3 bases from V and 0 from J; bases not matched to a gene: 10. The CDR3 covers 17 residues. CDR1 and CDR2 from the germline V gene are MNHEY and SMNVEV (reference sequence). This CDR3 reads CASSFQGVTPYQETQYF. CDR3 nucleotide sequence: TGTGCCAGCAGTTTTCAGGGGGTCACGCCCTACCAAGAGACCCAGTACTTC.

The chain uses TRBV6-1 and TRBJ2-5; D gene uncertain. The CDR3 sequence is 12 residues long. Trimming removed 3 bases from V and 2 bases from J, with 4 bases in between. Germline V lookup: CDR1 MNHNS, CDR2 SASEGT. The CDR3 DNA reads TGTGCCAGCAGTGAGTTACAAGAGACCCAGTACTTC. Translation: CASSELQETQYF.